Each of the 4 T cell receptor beta chains below was sequenced from the same sample in a study of early T cells in non-severe SARS-CoV-2 infection. TCRdb fed the 5' RACE reads into MiXCR, producing one record per CDR3 protein. The data show approximately 84,000 distinct CDR3 sequences, with around 14% seen just once and 5.5% held by the top ten. The source material was whole blood. The source of these receptors is an adult who was a healthcare worker with PCR-confirmed SARS-CoV-2 infection or an uninfected control (not recorded which).

DNA for the CDR3: TGTGCCACCAGTGATGGGTCTAGCGGCAGGAACATTCAGTACTTC. Protein product: CATSDGSSGRNIQYF. The chain recombines TRBV24-1 with TRBJ2-4; 7 bases map to TRBD2. The CDR3 length is 15 residues. Germline trimming cut 3 bases from V and 7 bases from J; bases unmatched to any gene: 8. Germline V gives CDR1 KGHDR, CDR2 SFDVKD.

This clonotype was picked up many times. V and J are TRBV7-3 and TRBJ1-1; tentatively, D is TRBD1 (5 bases). Looked up from germline, CDR1 is SGHTA and CDR2 is FQGTGA. CDR3 length: 12 amino acids. The ends were cut back, 2 bases at V and 9 bases at J, with 10 bases in the middle. The CDR3 sequence: CASSLGQGQAFF. CDR3 DNA: TGTGCCAGCAGCTTAGGCCAGGGACAAGCTTTCTTT.

This chain connects TRBV6-7 to TRBJ2-1; TRBD2 aligns across 9 bases. Near its end, the DNA agrees better with TRBJ2-7, so the J call may be wrong. TRBV6-7 is classed as an ORF, of uncertain function. The CDR3 contains 19 residues. The CDR3 DNA follows: TGTGCCAGCACCCACCGGGGGCGGGAGGGCTGGCTATCCTACAATGAGCAGTACTTC. Translating it yields CASTHRGREGWLSYNEQYF.

The chain joins TRBV28 to TRBJ1-2, with a possible D match to TRBD1 (5 bases). Germline-derived CDR1 and CDR2 are MDHEN and SYDVKM. The V and J ends lost 5 bases and 4 bases respectively, with 17 bases between them. The CDR3 totals 15 residues. The CDR3 region is CASSPGTANFYGYTF. CDR3 DNA sequence: TGTGCCAGCAGTCCGGGGACCGCTAATTTCTATGGCTACACCTTC.